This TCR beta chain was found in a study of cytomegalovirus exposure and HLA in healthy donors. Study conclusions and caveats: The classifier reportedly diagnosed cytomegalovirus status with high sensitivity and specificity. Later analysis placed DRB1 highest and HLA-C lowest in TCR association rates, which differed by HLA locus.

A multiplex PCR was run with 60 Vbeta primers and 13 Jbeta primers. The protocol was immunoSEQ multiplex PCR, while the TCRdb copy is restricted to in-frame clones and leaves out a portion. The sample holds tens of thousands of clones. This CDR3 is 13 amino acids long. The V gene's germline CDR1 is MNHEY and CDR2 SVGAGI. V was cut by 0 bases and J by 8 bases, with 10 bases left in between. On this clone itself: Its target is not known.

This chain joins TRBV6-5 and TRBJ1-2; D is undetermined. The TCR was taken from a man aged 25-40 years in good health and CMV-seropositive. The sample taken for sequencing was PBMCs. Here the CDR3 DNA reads TGTGCCAGCAGTTACTCGACCGGGGAAGGCTACACCTTC. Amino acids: CASSYSTGEGYTF.